The 6 T cell receptor beta chains in this list originate from one sample, sequenced in a study of PD-L1 blockade in urothelial cancer (dated by TCRdb to the late 2010s). The library was produced with the immunoSEQ multiplex PCR assay. TCRdb obtained this table from immuneACCESS and retained in-frame rearrangements with V and J assigned. These tables miss some clones; where compared with another copy, unresolved V genes account for less than half of the shortfall, and the remainder is unexplained. This sample comprises some 60,000 clones, 86% of them detected only once. The top ten clones comprise 2.9% of the sample. Specimen: PBMCs, collected around atezolizumab (anti-PD-L1) treatment. All receptors come from a man aged 45-60 years with urothelial cancer.

The V call is TRBV19, the J call TRBJ2-7, with D unresolved. Germline CDR1 LNHDA, CDR2 SQIVND (reference sequence). CDR3 length equals 13 residues. The ends were cut back, 6 bases at V and 0 bases at J, with 9 bases in the middle. Written as DNA, the CDR3 is TGTGCCAGTAGGTCAATGAGCTCCTACGAGCAGTACTTC. Encoded protein: CASRSMSSYEQYF.

The chain is built from TRBV28 and TRBJ2-4, with a tentative D call TRBD1 (6 bases). V gave up 7 bases and J gave up 0 bases, with 16 bases separating them. CDR1 MDHEN and CDR2 SYDVKM come from the germline V gene. CDR3 length equals 16 residues. CDR3 nucleotides: TGTGCCAGCACCGCACCGGGACACCTAGCCAAAAACATTCAGTACTTC. This gives the protein CASTAPGHLAKNIQYF.

CDR3 loop: CASSPIRGSPLHF. DNA of the CDR3: TGTGCCAGCAGCCCAATCAGGGGCTCACCCCTCCACTTT. The rearrangement uses TRBV28 and TRBJ1-6; tentative D call: TRBD1 (6 bases). V shed 6 bases and J shed 10 bases, with 13 bases lying between them. The CDR3 is 13 amino acids. The germline gives CDR1 MDHEN, CDR2 SYDVKM.

The CDR3 here is CAAGDRTGIQFF. The CDR3 coding sequence is TGTGCCGCAGGTGATCGGACAGGTATTCAGTTCTTC. The rearrangement uses TRBV6-5 and TRBJ2-1; the match to TRBD1 covers 7 bases. V lost 11 bases, J lost 13 bases, and 14 bases stayed unmatched. CDR1 is MNHEY and CDR2 is SVGAGI in the germline V gene. The CDR3 has 12 amino acids.

V usage is TRBV29-1 and J usage is TRBJ2-1; 13 bases are shared with TRBD2. J gave up 6 bases and V 4 bases, and 15 bases lay outside the gene matches. The germline gives CDR1 SQVTM, CDR2 ANQGSEA. The CDR3 is made up of 18 amino acids. CDR3 sequence (DNA): TGCAGCGTTGGGAGACTAGCGGGAGGCCCAGGAGCGGGCAATGAGCAGTTCTTC. It translates to CSVGRLAGGPGAGNEQFF.

This chain connects TRBV9 to TRBJ2-3; 13 nucleotides agree with TRBD2. J was trimmed by 5 bases and V by 3 bases; bases with no gene match: 6. Germline CDR1 is SGDLS and CDR2 is YYNGEE. The CDR3 sequence is 16 residues long. The CDR3 DNA follows: TGTGCCAGCAGCGCCAGCTGGACTAGCGGGAGAGATACGCAGTATTTT. Translated, it gives CASSASWTSGRDTQYF.